Given below is one TCR beta chain in context. The target of this receptor is not known. No base quality information exists; no much larger clone differs at one position. This sample stems from a study of cytomegalovirus exposure and HLA in healthy donors (TCRdb year 2017). For context, the study as a whole: An earlier analysis of several hundred of the donors reported more than 250 Gb of sequence data and 117 million unique TCR beta sequences from roughly 180 million T cells. An early release covering 500 to 750 HLA-typed donors comprised approximately 300 gigabases of sequencing data and roughly 86 million unique TCR sequences. Of the approximately 400 genotyped donors, 75% to 85% were placed in the genetic ancestry cluster associated with self-reported Caucasian donors. The study aimed to test whether signatures of past pathogen exposure could be identified by cataloging public T cell receptors. The study used immunosequencing to profile the T cell repertoires of some 600 subjects and linked those repertoires to cytomegalovirus serostatus. Along with the approximately 700-subject first cohort, a separate validation cohort of around 110 different subjects was used. To predict cytomegalovirus infection status, the study combined high-throughput TCR immunosequencing, statistical association of individual TCRs with disease status, and machine learning. A later analysis re-analyzed previously published TCR beta repertoires from 660 or so donors and added high-resolution HLA genotyping to study TCR occurrence patterns. Rather than using new phenotypic data, the later analysis identified candidate immune exposures from TCR beta sequences and from how often those sequences occurred across donors. An earlier analysis of approximately 640 of the donors applied high-throughput TCR beta sequencing to assess whether each TCR beta V gene segment acted as functional or pseudogenic. Donor age, sex, ethnicity and CMV serostatus were collected together with the repertoire data. A later genetic analysis took genome-wide SNP genotypes for about 60% of the roughly 670 donors and used that subset as a discovery cohort. Every discovery cohort repertoire had been produced on one sequencing platform. Class I and class II HLA loci were covered by the typing at four-digit resolution. The number of donors typed differed by locus, with roughly 620-630 for A, B, C, DRB1 and DQB1, more than 500 for DQA1, 600 to 610 for DPA1, and about 450 for DPB1. Four or five DR-DQ haplotypes were handled as single units for association and clustering because linkage in the cohort was strong. Among some 400 genotyped donors of the cohort, an average of approximately 230,000 unique TCR beta nucleotide sequences were sequenced per donor, roughly a sixth of them non-productive.

V lost 4 bases and J lost 0 bases, and the count of bases not matched to a germline gene is 24. From a lookup of the germline V gene, CDR1 and CDR2 are MDHEN and SYDVKM. The cysteine opens and the phenylalanine closes a CDR3 of 21 amino acids. The entry retains the CDR3 DNA only, 63 bases that are in frame from base 1. Library method: the immunoSEQ multiplex PCR assay. For the multiplex PCR, a mixture combining 60 forward primers for TCR Vbeta segments and 13 reverse primers for TCR Jbeta segments was used. The CDR3 region of rearranged TCR beta genes was amplified from genomic DNA by a multiplex PCR assay. The amplified TCR beta libraries were sequenced on the Illumina HiSeq System as 87-base-pair reads. For the original study's pipeline: In a later analysis, roughly 80 million unique TCR beta chains were counted across the approximately 640 repertoires, and roughly 10 million of these chains were shared by at least two donors. To remove PCR and sequencing errors, raw reads were error-corrected and collapsed into unique sequences using a nearest-neighbor algorithm that merged closely related sequences. CDR3 sequences were aligned to IMGT reference sequences to assign V, D and J gene segments. For a sequence to be retained, a match of at least six nucleotides to both a V gene segment and a J gene segment was required. A rearrangement was called productive if the CDR3 had no stop codons and remained in frame with V and J, and every other rearrangement was called non-productive. Following IMGT convention, CDR3 was defined as the stretch from the second conserved V-encoded cysteine up to the conserved J-encoded phenylalanine. The earlier analysis of fewer than 700 of the donors excluded sequences that lacked an unambiguous match to a single V gene segment. An earlier analysis of 587 of the donors called V segments functional above 56.7% productive rearrangements and segregating when the between-donor standard deviation exceeded 5%. A statistical classification framework was built for diagnosing cytomegalovirus status from the catalog of TCR beta chain sequences. V and J gene assignment, in a later analysis, came from comparing TCR nucleotide sequences with IMGT/GENE-DB human TR gene sequences. A later analysis assigned CDR3 sequences and most-parsimonious VDJ recombination scenarios with the TCRdist pipeline. A later analysis defined each TCR beta chain by its CDR3 amino acid sequence plus V-gene family, and excluded reads lacking a unique V-gene family. To address suspected cross-contamination and a sequencing artifact, a later analysis removed 550 to 750 highly shared, low-generation-probability nucleotide sequences. In a later analysis, a clonal expansion index for each public chain was calculated from normalized within-repertoire ranks of inferred template counts. A later analysis computed generation probabilities with a VDJ recombination model fitted to out-of-frame rearrangements, and checked the results against IGoR. In a later analysis, TCR-TCR, TCR-HLA and TCR-CMV co-occurrence was scored with hypergeometric tests, and a repertoire-size bias correction was applied to TCR pairs. In a later analysis, false discovery rates were estimated by permuting HLA or CMV assignments 20 times. A later analysis grouped co-occurring TCRs with DBSCAN, adding TCRdist sequence similarity when clustering within HLA-allele-positive subsets. Repertoires with fewer than 30,000 or more than 120,000 public chains, plus five repertoires with anomalous nucleotide sharing, were excluded from co-occurrence clustering. The table was pulled from immuneACCESS by TCRdb, which kept in-frame rearrangements only. Such tables lose some clones; where checked, under half of the loss comes from unresolved V genes, and the rest has no known cause. V, J and clone size derive from that table, while D and trimming were established from the DNA sequence. In this sample the table shows around 70,000 clones, around 73% of which occur a single time. The top ten constitute about 3% of the sample.

The cohort comprised under 700 healthy bone marrow donors. At the time of sampling, all cohort members were nominally healthy, though unrecorded immune exposures were likely present. The donor tested CMV seropositive, placing the donor among the 250 to 300 seropositive members of the cohort. Each donor provided a peripheral blood sample, and peripheral blood mononuclear cells were used for TCR beta sequencing. Genomic DNA was extracted from the blood cell samples with the Qiagen DNeasy Blood Extraction Kit. What the authors observed across the whole study: Because HLA typing was missing for some donors at each locus, association tests included only the typed subset. In an earlier analysis of around 600 of the donors, most TCR beta V segments were observed in productive rearrangements about 87% or about 30% of the time, broadly matching IMGT annotations. The presence/absence analyses assumed that sequencing depth was roughly uniform across donors, and that assumption may not be true. In a later analysis, HLA-associated TCR beta chains were found to be more clonally expanded and to have lower generation probabilities than equally common non-associated chains. This cohort had only TCR beta chains sequenced, and the lack of alpha or paired-chain data limited which features could be detected. Immune exposure information for the cohort was limited to CMV serostatus. V-gene and J-gene trimming of TCR beta chains was associated with a missense DCLRE1C variant in a later genetic analysis, and the association was replicated in an independent cohort. Assigning TCR associations to individual alleles was difficult when HLA alleles, especially DR and DQ, strongly co-occurred. Specific HLA alleles were associated with 15,000 to 20,000 TCR beta sequences at a false discovery rate of 0.05 in a later analysis. Most TCR sequences were seen in very few donors, while some public TCRs were found in many individuals. In a later analysis, several top co-occurrence clusters were reported to appear linked to parvovirus B19, influenza, CMV and Epstein-Barr virus. A few of the identified cytomegalovirus-associated TCR beta chains were confirmed in vitro to be specific for cytomegalovirus antigens. According to a later analysis, TCR association rates differed among HLA loci, with DRB1 alleles showing the most associated TCRs and HLA-C alleles showing the fewest. Correlated functional status among segregating V segments might be attributable to linkage disequilibrium, but an unknown experimental factor could not be ruled out. Approximately 18 rarely observed V segments, including chromosome 9 orphons, were excluded from the earlier analysis of several hundred of the donors because counts were too low. Some IMGT-functional V segments, including TRBV6-2 and TRBV6-3, could not be distinguished by the 87-base-pair reads and were therefore excluded. A further reported finding was that TCR beta sequences accurately predicted the HLA-A and HLA-B alleles for most subjects in the first cohort. According to a later analysis, most CMV-associated TCR beta chains appeared to be HLA-restricted, and the HLA associations seemed to be driven largely by CMV exposure. In both the original and validation cohorts, the classifier was reported to diagnose cytomegalovirus status with high specificity and sensitivity. A cluster of highly shared sequence variants was judged likely to be a technical artifact of the sequencing pipeline. The study gave a list of 150 to 200 TCR beta chains associated with cytomegalovirus. Compared with the approximately 670-donor mean, donors in an Asian-associated ancestry cluster had fewer N-insertions in productive TCRs, according to a later genetic analysis. According to the authors, the approach could potentially be generalized to other disease states and immunological phenotypes.

Here the chain combines TRBV28 and TRBJ2-7; TRBD1 fits 7 bases in the junction. The origin of this receptor is a girl under 18 in good health and CMV-seropositive. The specimen sequenced was PBMCs. CDR3 region: CASSSNHNSTGSIKSSYEQYF. The DNA sequence reads TGTGCCAGCAGTTCGAACCACAACTCGACAGGGAGCATTAAGAGCTCCTACGAGCAGTACTTC.